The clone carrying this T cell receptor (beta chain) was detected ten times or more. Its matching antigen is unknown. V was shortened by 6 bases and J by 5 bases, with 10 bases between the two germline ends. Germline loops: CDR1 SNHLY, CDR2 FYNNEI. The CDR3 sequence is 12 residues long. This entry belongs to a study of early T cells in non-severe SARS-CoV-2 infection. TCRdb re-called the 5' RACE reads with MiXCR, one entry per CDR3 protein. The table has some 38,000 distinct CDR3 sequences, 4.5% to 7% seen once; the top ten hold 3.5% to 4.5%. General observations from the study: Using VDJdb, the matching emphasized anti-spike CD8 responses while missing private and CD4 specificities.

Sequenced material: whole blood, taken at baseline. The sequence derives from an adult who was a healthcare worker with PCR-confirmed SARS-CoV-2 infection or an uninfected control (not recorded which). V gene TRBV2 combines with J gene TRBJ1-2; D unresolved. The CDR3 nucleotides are TGTGCCAGCAGGGGTGGGTGGTATGGCTACACCTTC. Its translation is CASRGGWYGYTF.